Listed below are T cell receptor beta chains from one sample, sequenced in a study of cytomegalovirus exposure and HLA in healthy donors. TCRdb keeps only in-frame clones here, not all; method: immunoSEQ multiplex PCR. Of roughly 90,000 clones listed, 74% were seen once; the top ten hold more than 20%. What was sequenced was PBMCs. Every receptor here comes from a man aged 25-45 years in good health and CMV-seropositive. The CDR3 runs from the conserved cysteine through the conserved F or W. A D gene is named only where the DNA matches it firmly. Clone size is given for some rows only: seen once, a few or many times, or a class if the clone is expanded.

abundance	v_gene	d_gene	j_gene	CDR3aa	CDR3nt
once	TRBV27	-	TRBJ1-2	CASSSFGLIANYGYTF	TGTGCCAGCAGCTCCTTCGGACTTATAGCTAACTATGGCTACACCTTC
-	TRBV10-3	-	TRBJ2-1	CAISEEREQFF	TGTGCCATCAGTGAGGAGCGCGAGCAGTTCTTC
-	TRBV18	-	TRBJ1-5	CASSPPGTGSQPQHF	TGTGCCAGCTCACCACCGGGAACAGGGAGCCAGCCCCAGCATTTT
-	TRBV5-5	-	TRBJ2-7	CASSTGGRASTYEQYF	TGTGCCAGCTCAACGGGGGGCCGGGCGAGTACCTACGAGCAGTACTTC
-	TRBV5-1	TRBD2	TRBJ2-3	CASSQSGGSTDTQYF	TGCGCCAGCAGCCAGAGCGGGGGGAGCACAGATACGCAGTATTTT
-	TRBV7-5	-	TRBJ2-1	CARSLGHGGGYNNEQFF	TGTGCCAGAAGCTTAGGACACGGCGGGGGGTACAACAATGAGCAGTTCTTC
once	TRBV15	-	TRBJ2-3	CATSRRDGAPADTQYF	TGTGCCACCAGCAGGCGGGACGGTGCCCCCGCAGATACGCAGTATTTT
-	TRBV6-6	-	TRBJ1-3	CASSLGRGNTIYF	TGTGCCAGCAGTTTGGGGAGAGGAAACACCATATATTTT
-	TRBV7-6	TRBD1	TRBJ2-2	CASSSTGGRTGELFF	TGTGCCAGCAGCTCGACAGGGGGTCGCACCGGGGAGCTGTTTTTT
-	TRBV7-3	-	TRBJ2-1	CASSSVANEQFF	TGTGCCAGCAGCTCGGTCGCCAATGAGCAGTTCTTC
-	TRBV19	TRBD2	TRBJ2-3	CASSSRGGLGTDTQYF	TGTGCCAGTAGTAGCCGGGGGGGTTTAGGCACAGATACGCAGTATTTT
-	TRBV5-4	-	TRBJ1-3	CASSSRTVFSGNTIYF	TGTGCCAGCAGCTCCCGGACAGTCTTCTCTGGAAACACCATATATTTT
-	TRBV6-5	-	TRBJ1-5	CASSQGPDQPQHF	TGTGCCAGCAGTCAGGGTCCTGATCAGCCCCAGCATTTT
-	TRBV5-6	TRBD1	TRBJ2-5	CASSFKGTVKETQYF	TGTGCCAGCAGCTTTAAAGGGACAGTGAAAGAGACCCAGTACTTC
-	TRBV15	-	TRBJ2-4	CATSRATDAKNIQYF	TGTGCCACCAGCAGGGCGACAGACGCCAAAAACATTCAGTACTTC
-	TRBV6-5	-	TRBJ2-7	CASRLSGTGNGEQYF	TGTGCCAGCAGGTTGTCAGGGACTGGAAACGGCGAGCAGTACTTC